This T cell receptor (beta chain) was documented in a study of shared clonotypes between healthy human individuals. Study details: Two female and three male donors aged 18 to 49 were enrolled.

Germline V gives CDR1 MNHEY, CDR2 SVGAGI. The CDR3 is 15 amino acids. The V and J ends lost 5 bases and 5 bases, in that order; junction bases with no gene match: 8. With regard to this clone: Its antigen is unidentified.

Regarding the study as a whole: The naive CD4 repertoires of a few donors were compared, and about 5% of clonotypes were shared.

This table comes from immunoSEQ multiplex PCR, and its TCRdb copy is limited to in-frame clones, with some not included. This table has 1,400,000 or so clones, less than 99% appearing once. Material for sequencing was naive CD4+ T cells sorted from blood. Subset reported: CD45RA+ positively selected. This clonotype was obtained from a man under 40 in good health. This chain links TRBV6-5 with TRBJ2-1; 8 nucleotides align to TRBD2. CDR3 in DNA: TGTGCCAGCAGTAAGCGGGAGAGCGTCCACAATGAGCAGTTCTTC. Its protein is CASSKRESVHNEQFF.